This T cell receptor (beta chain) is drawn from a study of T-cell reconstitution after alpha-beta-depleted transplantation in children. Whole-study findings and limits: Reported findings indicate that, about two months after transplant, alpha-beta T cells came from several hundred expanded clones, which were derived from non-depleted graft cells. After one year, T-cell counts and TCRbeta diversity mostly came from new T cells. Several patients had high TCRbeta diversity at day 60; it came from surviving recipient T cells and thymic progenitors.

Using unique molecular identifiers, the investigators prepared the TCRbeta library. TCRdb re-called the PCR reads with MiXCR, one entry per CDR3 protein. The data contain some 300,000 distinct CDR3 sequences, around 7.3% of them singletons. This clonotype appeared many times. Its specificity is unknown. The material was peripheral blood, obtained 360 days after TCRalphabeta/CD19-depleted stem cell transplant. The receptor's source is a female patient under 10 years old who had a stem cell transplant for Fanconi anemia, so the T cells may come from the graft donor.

The CDR3 nucleotides are TGTGCCAGCAGTTTCCCCAGCGGGAGACAGGACGAGCAGTACTTC. It specifies CASSFPSGRQDEQYF. V is TRBV28 and J is TRBJ2-7; 8 nucleotides align to TRBD2. The germline V gene encodes CDR1 MDHEN and CDR2 SYDVKM. The CDR3 is 15 amino acids. The trim removed 3 bases at V and 5 bases at J, leaving 9 bases unmatched.